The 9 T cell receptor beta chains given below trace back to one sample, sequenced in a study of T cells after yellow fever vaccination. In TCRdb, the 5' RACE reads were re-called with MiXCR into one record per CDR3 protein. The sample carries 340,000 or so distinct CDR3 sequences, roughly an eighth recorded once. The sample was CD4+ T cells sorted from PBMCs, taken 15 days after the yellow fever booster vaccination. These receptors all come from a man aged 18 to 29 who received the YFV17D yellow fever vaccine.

The DNA of the CDR3 is TGTGCCAGCAGTGAGCGGCAGTCAACTGAAGCTTTCTTT. It encodes CASSERQSTEAFF. V usage is TRBV2 and J usage is TRBJ1-1; D gene ambiguous. The CDR3 covers 13 residues. Germline-derived CDR1 and CDR2 are SNHLY and FYNNEI. V was pared by 3 bases and J by 5 bases, with 10 bases between.

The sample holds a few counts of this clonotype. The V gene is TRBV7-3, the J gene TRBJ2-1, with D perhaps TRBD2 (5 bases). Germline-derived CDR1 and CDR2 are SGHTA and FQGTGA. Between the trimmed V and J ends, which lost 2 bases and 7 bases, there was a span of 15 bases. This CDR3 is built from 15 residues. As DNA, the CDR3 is TGTGCCAGCAGCTTAGAGGGTTATCTGATTAATGAGCAGTTCTTC. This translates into CASSLEGYLINEQFF.

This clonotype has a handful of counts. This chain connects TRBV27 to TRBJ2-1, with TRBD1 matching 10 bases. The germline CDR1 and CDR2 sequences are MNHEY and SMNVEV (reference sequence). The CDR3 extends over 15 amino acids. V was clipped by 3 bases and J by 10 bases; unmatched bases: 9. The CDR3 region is CASSFSTGGGREQFF. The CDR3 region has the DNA TGTGCCAGCAGTTTCTCGACAGGGGGCGGACGCGAGCAGTTCTTC.

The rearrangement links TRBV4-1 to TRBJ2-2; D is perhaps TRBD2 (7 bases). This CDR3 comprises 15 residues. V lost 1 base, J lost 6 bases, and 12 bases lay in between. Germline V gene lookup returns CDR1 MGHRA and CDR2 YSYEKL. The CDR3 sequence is CASSQVGGRSGELFF. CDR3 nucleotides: TGCGCCAGCAGCCAAGTCGGGGGGCGATCCGGGGAGCTGTTTTTT.

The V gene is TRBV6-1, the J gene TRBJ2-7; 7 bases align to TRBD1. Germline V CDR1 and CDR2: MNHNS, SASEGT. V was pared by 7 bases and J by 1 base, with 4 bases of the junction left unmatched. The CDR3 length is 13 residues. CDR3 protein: CASKSGQSYEQYF. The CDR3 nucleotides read TGTGCCAGCAAATCGGGACAGTCCTACGAGCAGTACTTC.

The CDR3 sequence: CASRQGAGADTQYF. DNA of the CDR3: TGCGCCAGCAGACAGGGGGCAGGAGCAGATACGCAGTATTTT. The chain uses TRBV5-1 and TRBJ2-3; 9 bases line up with TRBD1. The junction had 5 bases not matched to a gene; V was cut back by 5 bases and J by 4 bases. This CDR3 is built from 14 residues. Per germline, CDR1 SGHRS and CDR2 YFSETQ.

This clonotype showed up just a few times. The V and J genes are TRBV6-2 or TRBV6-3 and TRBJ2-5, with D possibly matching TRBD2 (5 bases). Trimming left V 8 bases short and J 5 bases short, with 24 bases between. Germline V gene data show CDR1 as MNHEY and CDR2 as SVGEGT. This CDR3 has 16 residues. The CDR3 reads CASSPGASRLGETQYF. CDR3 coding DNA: TGTGCCAGCTCACCAGGCGCTAGCCGCCTCGGCGAGACCCAGTACTTC.

The CDR3 nucleotides are TGTGCCAGCAGACCTGTTCGCGCTGGAAACACCATATATTTT. Translation gives CASRPVRAGNTIYF. The J gene is TRBJ1-3, the V gene TRBV6-5; D is unresolved. Trimming shortened V by 6 bases and J by 2 bases, and 11 bases separated the two germline ends. The CDR3 sequence is 14 residues long. Germline assignment: CDR1 MNHEY and CDR2 SVGAGI.

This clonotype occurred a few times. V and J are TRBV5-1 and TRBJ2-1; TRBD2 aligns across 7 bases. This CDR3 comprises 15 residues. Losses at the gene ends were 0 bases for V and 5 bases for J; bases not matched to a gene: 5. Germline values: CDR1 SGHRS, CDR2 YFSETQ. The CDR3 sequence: CASSLVRGEHNEQFF. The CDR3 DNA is TGCGCCAGCAGCTTGGTTCGGGGGGAGCACAATGAGCAGTTCTTC.